This T cell receptor (beta chain) was captured by sequencing in a study of blood T cell repertoires in COVID-19. This clone was observed a single time. Individuals drawn from some 25 US areas were roughly 18 to 89 years old. Cohorts were based on clinical histories the participants reported. Recovered status in Cohort 3 required two negative PCRs, clearance, or symptom resolution. Germline CDR1 reads MNHEY; CDR2 reads SVGAGI. Trimming cost V 6 bases and J 0 bases, with 9 bases left between them. This CDR3 is built from 13 residues. As originally analysed: Scientists estimated how many nucleated cells there were by amplifying reference gene primers. Some clones are missing from TCRdb's copy, which holds only in-frame ones; the method was immunoSEQ multiplex PCR. For V, J and clone size, that table is used; D and trimming come from the DNA. The sample includes about 160,000 clones, over 70% of them seen just once.

Sequences were obtained from PBMCs or T cells enriched from blood (not recorded which). The TCR was taken from a woman aged 55-69 years who had recovered from COVID-19. The chain has TRBV6-5 and TRBJ2-7, with a weak D call TRBD2 (5 bases). The CDR3 protein is CASRIGSSYEQYF. In DNA, the CDR3 is TGTGCCAGCAGGATTGGGAGCTCCTACGAGCAGTACTTC.